Below are 3 T cell receptor beta chains sequenced from a single sample in a study of cytomegalovirus exposure and HLA in healthy donors. The repertoire was sequenced with immunoSEQ multiplex PCR; TCRdb's copy has only in-frame clones and lacks some. The sample lists about 49,000 clones; 92% were seen once. The sample comprised PBMCs. Receptor source: a man aged 18 to 29 in good health and CMV-seronegative.

In nucleotides, the CDR3 is TGTGCCAGCAGTGGTGAGCGGGAGCTGAATGAGCAGTTCTTC. It is translated as CASSGERELNEQFF. V usage is TRBV6-1 and J usage is TRBJ2-1; TRBD2 agrees at 8 bases. The CDR3 length is 14 residues. Per germline, CDR1 MNHNS and CDR2 SASEGT. V lost 4 bases to trimming and J lost 7 bases; unmatched junction nucleotides: 6.

This clone showed up just once. This chain joins TRBV12-5 and TRBJ2-5; tentative D call: TRBD2 (5 bases). The CDR3 totals 16 residues. The germline V gene encodes CDR1 LGHNT and CDR2 FRNRAP. Trimming removed 1 base from V and 5 bases from J, with 17 bases in between. CDR3 in DNA: TGTGCTAGTGGTTTGGCCCCAGGACTTCAGCGGGAGACCCAGTACTTC. Translation gives CASGLAPGLQRETQYF.

The CDR3 DNA sequence: TGTGCCAGCAGTAGGACAGGATTGAACACTGAAGCTTTCTTT. Translation gives CASSRTGLNTEAFF. The J gene is TRBJ1-1, the V gene TRBV6-6; the match to TRBD1 covers 7 bases. The CDR3 extends over 14 amino acids. Germline-derived CDR1 and CDR2 are MNHNY and SVGAGI (reference sequence). V shed 5 bases and J 0 bases; nucleotides not matched to a gene: 3.